This T cell receptor (beta chain) was identified in a study of regulatory T cells in long-lasting Graves disease. CDR1 MDHEN and CDR2 SYDVKM come from the germline V gene. Trimming took off 2 bases at V and 2 bases at J, with 15 bases between the two ends. The CDR3 extends over 16 amino acids. Noted time point: newly diagnosed GD, antithyroid drugs for less than 3 months. The TCR library was prepared using RNA isolated from PBMCs. This clonotype has a count of ten or more. Combining iRepertoire HTBI primers with Arm-PCR of CDR3 regions, the authors built TCR beta libraries. Each CDR3 protein gets one entry after TCRdb re-called the multiplex PCR reads with MiXCR. The repertoire holds hundreds of thousands of distinct CDR3 sequences, with 15% as singletons.

The receptor was derived from a female donor with Graves disease. Sequenced material: peripheral blood mononuclear cells (PBMCs), taken at new diagnosis, from a patient treated with antithyroid drugs. The chain recombines TRBV28 with TRBJ1-2; D perhaps matches TRBD1 (6 bases). The CDR3 DNA reads as TGTGCCAGCAGTTTAGGGGACATAACCATCAACTATGGCTACACCTTC. Its translation: CASSLGDITINYGYTF.